The T cell receptor beta chain under discussion was sequenced for a study of blood T cell repertoires in COVID-19. Across the study: There were acute and convalescent COVID-19 samples, and they came from the United States, Italy and Spain. The cDNA or gDNA used as material had been derived from T cells, B-cell-depleted T cells, or PBMCs.

CDR1 and CDR2 (germline): KGHSH, LQKENI. J gave up 3 bases and V 6 bases, and 8 bases lay outside the gene matches. The CDR3 has 15 residues. Original processing notes: The assay estimated nucleated cells by amplifying reference gene primers. Data came from immunoSEQ multiplex PCR; TCRdb stores just in-frame clones and leaves some out. D and trimming were read from the DNA, whereas the V and J calls and clone size are those reported in that table. The sample yields around 250,000 clones, about four fifths seen once. This receptor was taken from a man in his thirties or forties who had recovered from COVID-19. Material: peripheral blood. V and J are TRBV18 and TRBJ2-3, with TRBD2 identical over 8 bases. The DNA for the CDR3 is TGTGCCAGCTCCCCGGGTCTAGCGGGTACAGATACGCAGTATTTT. Translation gives CASSPGLAGTDTQYF.